The next 12 T cell receptor beta chains were all read from a single sample in a study of patients and donors after allogeneic stem cell transplantation. TCRdb analysed the RT-PCR reads with MiXCR anew, one entry per CDR3 protein. The repertoire holds 20,000 or so distinct CDR3 sequences, with about 5% as singletons. The sequenced sample was blood, either unsorted or a sorted T cell fraction (not recorded which). Receptors originate from a human donor who was either an allogeneic HSCT recipient or a stem cell or donor lymphocyte infusion donor (not recorded which). It is not recorded whose cells these are; they may come from a transplant donor.

This CDR3 reads CSSGGTGGYYGYTF. CDR3 sequence (DNA): TGCAGCTCGGGGGGGACAGGGGGATATTATGGCTACACCTTC. V is TRBV29-1 and J is TRBJ1-2; 11 bases line up with TRBD1. V lost 8 bases, J lost 5 bases, and 10 bases stayed unmatched. Germline V gene lookup returns CDR1 SQVTM and CDR2 ANQGSEA. This CDR3 region has 14 residues.

In this sample, this clonotype turned up many times. The genes are TRBV2 and TRBJ1-5; a weak D match, TRBD1 (6 bases). CDR3 length equals 15 residues. In germline, CDR1 is SNHLY, CDR2 FYNNEI. The ends were cut back, 4 bases at V and 5 bases at J, with 15 bases in the middle. The CDR3 loop is CASSGRGGGDQPQHF. The CDR3, as DNA: TGTGCCAGCAGTGGGAGAGGCGGGGGCGATCAGCCCCAGCATTTT. Looking up the rest from reference TRBV2 and TRBJ1-5 gives the full variable domain: EPEVTQTPSHQVTQMGQEVILRCVPISNHLYFYWYRQILGQKVEFLVSFYNNEISEKSEIFDDQFSVERPDGSNFTLKIRSTKLEDSAMYFCASSGRGGGDQPQHFGDGTRLSIL.

Here the CDR3 reads CAISVEGTEAFF. CDR3 nucleotide sequence: TGTGCCATCAGTGTGGAGGGGACTGAAGCTTTCTTT. This chain connects TRBV10-3 to TRBJ1-1; D might be TRBD1 (5 bases). CDR3 size: 12 residues. The V gene lost 4 bases and the J gene lost 5 bases, with 8 bases spanning the gap. Germline assignment: CDR1 ENHRY and CDR2 SYGVKD.

This rearrangement joins TRBV6-1 to TRBJ2-5; D perhaps matches TRBD2 (6 bases). Trimming stripped 10 bases from V and 5 bases from J, with 17 bases between. CDR1 and CDR2 from the germline V gene are MNHNS and SASEGT. The CDR3 has 13 amino acids. The CDR3 bases are TGTGCCATTCGCCCGGAGGGAGTCGAGACCCAGTACTTC. It encodes CAIRPEGVETQYF.

This clonotype has ten or more counts. The CDR3 here is CASSMRGALRTDTQYF. In DNA, the CDR3 is TGTGCCAGCAGTATGCGGGGGGCGCTACGAACAGATACGCAGTATTTT. V usage is TRBV4-2 and J usage is TRBJ2-3, with 8 bases fitting TRBD2. Unmatched junction bases numbered 11, after V lost 6 bases and J lost 3 bases. The CDR3 is 16 amino acids. The germline V gene has CDR1 LGHNA and CDR2 YNFKEQ.

Concerning this clonotype itself: A read error may be the cause here, since a much bigger clone is one base away. The chain combines TRBV7-9 with TRBJ2-2; D is uncertain. Germline V gene sequence: CDR1 SEHNR, CDR2 FQNEAQ (reference sequence). V was shortened by 8 bases and J by 9 bases, with 7 bases between the two germline ends. The CDR3 length is 10 residues. The CDR3 spells CASSPWELFF. DNA of the CDR3: TGTGCCAGCTCTCCCTGGGAGCTGTTTTTT.

This clonotype has ten or more counts. The gene calls are TRBV28 and TRBJ2-3, with 14 bases aligning to TRBD2. J gave up 4 bases and V 6 bases, and 6 bases lay outside the gene matches. The CDR3 consists of 16 residues. CDR1 is MDHEN, CDR2 SYDVKM, per germline. The CDR3, as DNA: TGTGCCAGCAGGGGGACTAGCGGGAGTCAAGCAGATACGCAGTATTTT. Its translation: CASRGTSGSQADTQYF.

This clonotype was picked up many times. V and J are TRBV4-1 and TRBJ1-5; 9 nucleotides agree with TRBD1. Germline V CDR1 and CDR2: MGHRA, YSYEKL. The ends lost 4 bases at V and 6 bases at J; junction bases unmatched: 7. The CDR3 is 15 residues long. In nucleotides, the CDR3 is TGCGCCAGCAGCCTAAGACAGGGGGATACTCAGCCCCAGCATTTT. It is translated as CASSLRQGDTQPQHF.

This clonotype was observed at least ten times. The chain couples TRBV28 to TRBJ2-2; D call uncertain. The CDR3 covers 13 residues. V was clipped by 1 base and J by 5 bases, with 5 bases between them. The germline gives CDR1 MDHEN, CDR2 SYDVKM. CDR3 in amino acids: CASSLFQTGELFF. CDR3 DNA sequence: TGTGCCAGCAGTTTATTCCAGACCGGGGAGCTGTTTTTT.

The sample holds many counts of this clonotype. The CDR3 bases are TGTGCCAGCAGCAGGGACAGGGGGCTAGGCGGGGAGCTGTTTTTT. Its protein product is CASSRDRGLGGELFF. This chain uses TRBV5-6 with TRBJ2-2; TRBD1 aligns across 12 bases. CDR1 and CDR2 from the germline V gene are SGHDT and YYEEEE. This CDR3 is 15 amino acids long. V was pared by 4 bases and J by 7 bases, with 5 bases of the junction left unmatched.

CDR3 DNA: TGTGCCAGCCCCCAAGGGGGGAGCGAGGGAATGTACGAGCAGTACTTC. Protein sequence: CASPQGGSEGMYEQYF. The chain couples TRBV4-2 to TRBJ2-7; D is perhaps TRBD1 or TRBD2 (6 bases each). V lost 8 bases to trimming and J lost 4 bases, with 24 bases between them. This CDR3 has 16 residues. CDR1 is LGHNA, CDR2 YNFKEQ, per germline.

This clonotype was detected many times. This chain uses TRBV2 with TRBJ2-1, with TRBD1 identical over 8 bases. After removal of 6 bases from V and 0 bases from J, the junction contained 4 bases not matched to a gene. This CDR3 is built from 15 residues. Germline V gene sequence: CDR1 SNHLY, CDR2 FYNNEI. In DNA form, the CDR3 reads TGTGCCAGCAGCCTCGACAGGGGCTCCTACAATGAGCAGTTCTTC. The encoded protein is CASSLDRGSYNEQFF.